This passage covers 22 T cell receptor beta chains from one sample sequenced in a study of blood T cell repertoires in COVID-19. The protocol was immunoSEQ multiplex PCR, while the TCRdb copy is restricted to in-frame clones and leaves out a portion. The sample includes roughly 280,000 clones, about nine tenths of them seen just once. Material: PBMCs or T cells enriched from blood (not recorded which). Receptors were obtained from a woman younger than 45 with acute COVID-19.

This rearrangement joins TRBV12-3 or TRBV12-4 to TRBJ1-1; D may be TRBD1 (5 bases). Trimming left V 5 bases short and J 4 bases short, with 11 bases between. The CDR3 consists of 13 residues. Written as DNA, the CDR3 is TGTGCCAGCAGTGACTGGGGGGGCACTGAAGCTTTCTTT. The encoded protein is CASSDWGGTEAFF.

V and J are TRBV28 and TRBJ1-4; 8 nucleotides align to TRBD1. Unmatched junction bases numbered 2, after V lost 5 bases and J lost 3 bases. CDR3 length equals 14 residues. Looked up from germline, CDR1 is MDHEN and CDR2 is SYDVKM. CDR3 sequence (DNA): TGTGCCAGCAGTAGGACAGGGCCTAATGAAAAACTGTTTTTT. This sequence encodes CASSRTGPNEKLFF.

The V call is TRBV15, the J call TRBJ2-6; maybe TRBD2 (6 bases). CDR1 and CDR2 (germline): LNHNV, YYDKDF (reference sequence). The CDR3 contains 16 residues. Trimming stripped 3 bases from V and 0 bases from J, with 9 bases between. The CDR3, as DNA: TGTGCCACCAGCAGGGAGGGCGTCTCTGGGGCCAACGTCCTGACTTTC. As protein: CATSREGVSGANVLTF.

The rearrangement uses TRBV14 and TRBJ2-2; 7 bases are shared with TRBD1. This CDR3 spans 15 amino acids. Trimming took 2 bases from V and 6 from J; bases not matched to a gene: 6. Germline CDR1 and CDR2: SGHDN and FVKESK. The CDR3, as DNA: TGTGCCAGCAGCCAATCTGGACAGGAGGCCGGGGAGCTGTTTTTT. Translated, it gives CASSQSGQEAGELFF.

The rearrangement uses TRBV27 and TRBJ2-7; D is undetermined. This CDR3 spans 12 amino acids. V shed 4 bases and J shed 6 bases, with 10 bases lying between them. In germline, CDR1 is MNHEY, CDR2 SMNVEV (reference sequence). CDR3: CASSSDPGEQYF. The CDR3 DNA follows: TGTGCCAGCAGTTCCGACCCAGGCGAGCAGTACTTC.

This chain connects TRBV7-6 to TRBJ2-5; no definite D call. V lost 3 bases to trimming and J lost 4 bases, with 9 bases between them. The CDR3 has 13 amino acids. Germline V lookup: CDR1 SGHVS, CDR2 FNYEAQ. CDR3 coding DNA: TGTGCCAGCAGCTTCGCTATTGCAGAGACCCAGTACTTC. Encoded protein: CASSFAIAETQYF. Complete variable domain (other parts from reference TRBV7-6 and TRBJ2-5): GAGVSQSPRYKVTKRGQDVALRCDPISGHVSLYWYRQALGQGPEFLTYFNYEAQQDKSGLPNDRFSAERPEGSISTLTIQRTEQRDSAMYRCASSFAIAETQYFGPGTRLLVL.

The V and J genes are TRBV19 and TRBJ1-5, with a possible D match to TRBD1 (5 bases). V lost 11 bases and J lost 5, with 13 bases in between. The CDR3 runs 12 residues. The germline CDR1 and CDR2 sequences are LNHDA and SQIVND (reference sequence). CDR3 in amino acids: CAGGAGDQPQHF. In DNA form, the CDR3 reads TGTGCCGGAGGGGCAGGCGATCAGCCCCAGCATTTT.

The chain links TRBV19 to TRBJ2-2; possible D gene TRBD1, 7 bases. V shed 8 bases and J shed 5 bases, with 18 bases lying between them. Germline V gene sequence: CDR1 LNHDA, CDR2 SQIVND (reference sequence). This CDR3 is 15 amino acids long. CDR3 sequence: CASLLRDSGTGELFF. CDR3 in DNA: TGTGCCAGTCTACTCCGGGACAGCGGGACCGGGGAGCTGTTTTTT.

Here the CDR3 reads CASSFVNTEAFF. In nucleotides, the CDR3 is TGTGCCAGCAGTTTCGTCAACACTGAAGCTTTCTTT. The V gene is TRBV12-3 or TRBV12-4, the J gene TRBJ1-1; D is ambiguous. The CDR3 runs 12 residues. V was cut by 3 bases and J by 2 bases, with 4 bases left in between.

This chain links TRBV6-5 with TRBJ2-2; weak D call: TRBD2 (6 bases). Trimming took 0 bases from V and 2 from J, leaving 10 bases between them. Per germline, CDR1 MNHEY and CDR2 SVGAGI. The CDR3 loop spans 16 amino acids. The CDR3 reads CASSYSELANTGELFF. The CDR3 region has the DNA TGTGCCAGCAGTTACTCCGAACTAGCTAACACCGGGGAGCTGTTTTTT.

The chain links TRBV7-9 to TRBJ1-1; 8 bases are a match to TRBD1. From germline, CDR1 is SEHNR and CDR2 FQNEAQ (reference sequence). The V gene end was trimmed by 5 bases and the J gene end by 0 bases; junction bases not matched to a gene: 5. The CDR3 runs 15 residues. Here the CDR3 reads CASSPRGQMNTEAFF. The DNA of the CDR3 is TGTGCCAGCAGCCCCAGGGGGCAGATGAACACTGAAGCTTTCTTT.

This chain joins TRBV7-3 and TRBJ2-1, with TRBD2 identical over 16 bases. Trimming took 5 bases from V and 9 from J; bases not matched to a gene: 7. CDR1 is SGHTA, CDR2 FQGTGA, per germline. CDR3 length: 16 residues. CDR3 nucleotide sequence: TGTGCCAGCAGCCCAGGGACTAGCGGGAGGGCCGTTGAGCAGTTCTTC. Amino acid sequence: CASSPGTSGRAVEQFF.

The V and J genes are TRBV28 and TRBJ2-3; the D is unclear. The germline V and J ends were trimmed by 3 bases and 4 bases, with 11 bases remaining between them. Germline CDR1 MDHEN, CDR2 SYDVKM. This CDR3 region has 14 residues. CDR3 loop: CASSFFASADTQYF. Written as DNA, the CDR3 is TGTGCCAGCAGTTTTTTTGCGAGCGCAGATACGCAGTATTTT.

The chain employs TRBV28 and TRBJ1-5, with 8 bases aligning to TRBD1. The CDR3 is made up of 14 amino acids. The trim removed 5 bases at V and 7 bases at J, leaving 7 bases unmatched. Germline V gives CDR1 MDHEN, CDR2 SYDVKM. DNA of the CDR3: TGTGCCAGCAGTCCCGGACAGGGAGGACAGCCCCAGCATTTT. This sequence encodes CASSPGQGGQPQHF. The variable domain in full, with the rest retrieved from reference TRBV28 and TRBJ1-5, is DVKVTQSSRYLVKRTGEKVFLECVQDMDHENMFWYRQDPGLGLRLIYFSYDVKMKEKGDIPEGYSVSREKKERFSLILESASTNQTSMYLCASSPGQGGQPQHFGDGTRLSIL.

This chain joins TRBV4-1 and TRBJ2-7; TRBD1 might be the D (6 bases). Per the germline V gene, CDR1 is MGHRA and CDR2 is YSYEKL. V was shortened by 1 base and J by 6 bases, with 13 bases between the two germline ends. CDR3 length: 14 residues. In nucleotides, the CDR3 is TGCGCCAGCAGCCAAGCGCCAGGGGATGGCGAGCAGTACTTC. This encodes CASSQAPGDGEQYF.

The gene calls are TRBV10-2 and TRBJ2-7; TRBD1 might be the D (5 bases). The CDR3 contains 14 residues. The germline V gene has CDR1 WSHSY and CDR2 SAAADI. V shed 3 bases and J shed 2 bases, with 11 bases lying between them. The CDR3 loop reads CASSDPDNPYEQYF. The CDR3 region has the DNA TGCGCCAGCAGTGACCCGGACAATCCCTACGAGCAGTACTTC.

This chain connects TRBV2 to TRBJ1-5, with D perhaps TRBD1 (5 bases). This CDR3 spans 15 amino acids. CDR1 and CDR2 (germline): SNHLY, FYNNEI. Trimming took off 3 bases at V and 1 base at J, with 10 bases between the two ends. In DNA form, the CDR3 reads TGTGCCAGCAGTGACGTGGGGGGGAGCAATCAGCCCCAGCATTTT. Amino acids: CASSDVGGSNQPQHF.

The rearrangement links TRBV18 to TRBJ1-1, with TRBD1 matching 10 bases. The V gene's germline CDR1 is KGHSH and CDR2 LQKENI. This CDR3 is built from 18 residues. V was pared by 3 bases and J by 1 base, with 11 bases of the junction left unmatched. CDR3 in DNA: TGTGCCAGCTCACCCTCCGGGACAGGGGCCCTATCGAACACTGAAGCTTTCTTT. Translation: CASSPSGTGALSNTEAFF.

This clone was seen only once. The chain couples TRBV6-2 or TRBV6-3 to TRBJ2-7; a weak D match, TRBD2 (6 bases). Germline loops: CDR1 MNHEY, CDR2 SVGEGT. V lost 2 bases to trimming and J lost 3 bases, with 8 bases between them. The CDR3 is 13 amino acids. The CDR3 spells CASSYGTHYEQYF. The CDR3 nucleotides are TGTGCCAGCAGTTACGGGACTCACTACGAGCAGTACTTC.

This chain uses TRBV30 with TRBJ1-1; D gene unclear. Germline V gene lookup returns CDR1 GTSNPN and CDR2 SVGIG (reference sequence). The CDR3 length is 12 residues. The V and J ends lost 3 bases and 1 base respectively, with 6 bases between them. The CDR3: CAWSQANTEAFF. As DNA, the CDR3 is TGTGCCTGGAGCCAGGCGAACACTGAAGCTTTCTTT.

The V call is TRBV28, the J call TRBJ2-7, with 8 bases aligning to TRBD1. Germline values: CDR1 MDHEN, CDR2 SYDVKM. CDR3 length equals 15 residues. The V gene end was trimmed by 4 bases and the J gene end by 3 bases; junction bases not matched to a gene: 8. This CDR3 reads CASSYAGQGNYEQYF. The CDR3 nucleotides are TGTGCCAGCAGTTACGCAGGACAGGGTAACTACGAGCAGTACTTC.

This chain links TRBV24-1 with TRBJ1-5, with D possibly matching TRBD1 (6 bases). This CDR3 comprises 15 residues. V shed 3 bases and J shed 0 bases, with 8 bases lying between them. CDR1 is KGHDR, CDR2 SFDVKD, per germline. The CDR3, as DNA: TGTGCCACCAGTGATGGGACATATAGCAATCAGCCCCAGCATTTT. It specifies CATSDGTYSNQPQHF.